This TCR beta chain was sequenced during a study of hypomethylating agent response in myelodysplastic syndrome. Looking at the study overall: Patients received azacitidine (about 75% of the 11) or decitabine (3 of 11). Of these patients, about six responded (complete response or hematologic improvement) and a few did not.

Sequenced by immunoSEQ multiplex PCR; TCRdb stores in-frame clones only, minus some. The sample holds about 1,900 clones, about 89% seen once. Findings and limits, study-wide: Healthy controls were not age-matched to MDS patients, possibly affecting comparisons.

CDR1 and CDR2 from the germline V gene are MDHEN and SYDVKM. With 2 bases removed from V and 2 bases from J, the gap between germline ends came to 10 bases. The CDR3 totals 15 residues. Remarks on this clone: Its antigen is still unknown.

This receptor was identified in a human donor with myelodysplastic syndrome. This specimen consisted of bone marrow, obtained before or after starting hypomethylating agent treatment for myelodysplastic syndrome (not recorded which). V is TRBV28 and J is TRBJ1-5, with D possibly matching TRBD1 (6 bases). The CDR3 nucleotides read TGTGCCAGCAGTTTAGTCGGGGGCGGCAATCAGCCCCAGCATTTT. Residues: CASSLVGGGNQPQHF.